This T cell receptor (beta chain) was observed in a study of blood T cell repertoires in COVID-19. At the level of the study: Samples came from the United States, Italy and Spain, spanning acute and convalescent COVID-19. T cells, B-cell-depleted T cells, or PBMCs provided the cDNA or gDNA that served as material.

Per the authors' pipeline: The assay estimated nucleated cells by amplifying reference gene primers. Only in-frame clones appear in the TCRdb table, and some are missing; sequencing was by immunoSEQ multiplex PCR. V and J calls and clone size are as listed in that table; D and trimming were resolved from the DNA. The data hold around 60,000 clones, with about 91% observed a single time. Sequencing was done on a sample of peripheral blood. This TCR derives from a man between 60 and 75 years old with acute or convalescent COVID-19.

CDR3 coding DNA: TGTGCCAGTAGTCTCCGTGGGGCCAACGTCCTGACTTTC. Translating gives CASSLRGANVLTF. The chain joins TRBV19 to TRBJ2-6, with D uncertain. The CDR3 length is 13 residues. V lost 5 bases and J 3 bases, leaving 5 bases between the germline ends. Germline CDR1 LNHDA, CDR2 SQIVND (reference sequence). The full variable domain, its missing parts supplied by reference TRBV19 and TRBJ2-6, is DGGITQSPKYLFRKEGQNVTLSCEQNLNHDAMYWYRQDPGQGLRLIYYSQIVNDFQKGDIAEGYSVSREKKESFPLTVTSAQKNPTAFYLCASSLRGANVLTFGAGSRLTVL.